A selection of T cell receptor beta chains follows, all from one sample in a study of blood T cell repertoires in COVID-19. Clones were read by immunoSEQ multiplex PCR, and TCRdb kept only the in-frame ones, dropping some. The sample holds about 54,000 clones, over 75% seen once. Sequenced sample: peripheral blood. The receptors here all came from a human donor in a cohort sampled during active COVID-19. Both conserved end residues are part of each CDR3. Fields, in order: V gene, D gene, J gene, clone size, CDR3 protein, CDR3 DNA. The D gene is left open where the match is weak. Expanded clones get a size class; other rows say once, few or many, or leave the size out.

V: TRBV7-9
D: TRBD1
J: TRBJ1-3
size: .
CDR3: CASSPRDREYTIYF
DNA: TGTGCCAGCAGCCCCCGGGACAGGGAATACACCATATATTTT

V: TRBV6-5
D: .
J: TRBJ2-3
size: .
CDR3: CASRSLSTDTQYF
DNA: TGTGCCAGCAGGTCACTTAGCACAGATACGCAGTATTTT

V: TRBV6-5
D: TRBD1
J: TRBJ1-1
size: .
CDR3: CASRMDRRGGTEAFF
DNA: TGTGCCAGCAGGATGGACAGGCGGGGAGGCACTGAAGCTTTCTTT

V: TRBV27
D: .
J: TRBJ2-7
size: .
CDR3: CASSPQRNDYEQYF
DNA: TGTGCCAGCAGTCCCCAGCGGAATGACTACGAGCAGTACTTC

V: TRBV4-1
D: TRBD1
J: TRBJ2-7
size: few
CDR3: CASSHDRGQALQYF
DNA: TGCGCCAGCAGCCACGACAGGGGGCAGGCACTTCAGTACTTC

V: TRBV19
D: .
J: TRBJ1-5
size: .
CDR3: CASSNYRDQPQHF
DNA: TGTGCCAGTAGTAACTACAGGGATCAGCCCCAGCATTTT

V: TRBV7-9
D: .
J: TRBJ1-5
size: .
CDR3: CASSLDGAQPQHF
DNA: TGTGCCAGCAGCTTAGATGGAGCTCAGCCCCAGCATTTT

V: TRBV2
D: .
J: TRBJ2-5
size: .
CDR3: CASTSQIETQYF
DNA: TGTGCCAGCACATCACAGATAGAGACCCAGTACTTC

V: TRBV3-1/TRBV3-2
D: .
J: TRBJ2-7
size: few
CDR3: CASSQASHEQYF
DNA: TGTGCCAGCAGCCAAGCTTCCCACGAGCAGTACTTC

V: TRBV20-1
D: .
J: TRBJ2-2
size: .
CDR3: CSASGGLNTGELFF
DNA: TGCAGTGCTAGTGGGGGGCTGAACACCGGGGAGCTGTTTTTT

V: TRBV6-2/TRBV6-3
D: .
J: TRBJ2-7
size: .
CDR3: CASSVQGPISYEQYF
DNA: TGTGCCAGCAGTGTACAGGGACCGATATCCTACGAGCAGTACTTC

V: TRBV27
D: .
J: TRBJ2-5
size: .
CDR3: CASSFDTRGETQYF
DNA: TGTGCCAGCAGTTTCGATACCCGCGGGGAGACCCAGTACTTC

V: TRBV5-1
D: TRBD2
J: TRBJ2-1
size: .
CDR3: CASSLYTSYRGGNRNEQFF
DNA: TGCGCCAGCAGCTTGTATACCTCGTATCGGGGAGGGAATAGGAATGAGCAGTTCTTC

V: TRBV7-8
D: TRBD1
J: TRBJ2-7
size: .
CDR3: CASSLESSWTGMHEQYF
DNA: TGTGCCAGCAGCTTAGAGAGCAGTTGGACAGGGATGCACGAGCAGTACTTC

V: TRBV19
D: .
J: TRBJ2-1
size: .
CDR3: CASSSQDRSNFYNEQFF
DNA: TGTGCCAGTAGTTCACAGGACAGATCTAACTTTTACAATGAGCAGTTCTTC

V: TRBV12-3/TRBV12-4
D: .
J: TRBJ1-1
size: .
CDR3: CASRRSGQIEAFF
DNA: TGTGCCAGCAGGCGTAGTGGACAGATTGAAGCTTTCTTT

V: TRBV5-8
D: .
J: TRBJ1-1
size: .
CDR3: CATPGWGMNTEAFF
DNA: TGTGCCACCCCAGGATGGGGCATGAACACTGAAGCTTTCTTT

V: TRBV25-1
D: TRBD1
J: TRBJ2-7
size: .
CDR3: CASSGAGTGKHEQYF
DNA: TGTGCCAGCAGTGGAGCCGGGACAGGGAAGCACGAGCAGTACTTC

V: TRBV19
D: .
J: TRBJ1-1
size: .
CDR3: CASSFRTASEAFF
DNA: TGTGCCAGTAGTTTTCGGACAGCCTCTGAAGCTTTCTTT

V: TRBV6-2/TRBV6-3
D: TRBD1
J: TRBJ1-2
size: .
CDR3: CASSYSGTGLSGRF
DNA: TGTGCCAGCAGTTACTCCGGGACAGGTTTGTCGGGACGCTTC

V: TRBV5-1
D: .
J: TRBJ1-4
size: .
CDR3: CASSLGRTGANEKLFF
DNA: TGCGCCAGCAGCTTGGGCAGGACCGGGGCTAATGAAAAACTGTTTTTT

V: TRBV2
D: TRBD2
J: TRBJ2-1
size: once
CDR3: CATNSGEGQFF
DNA: TGTGCCACCAATAGCGGGGAGGGGCAGTTCTTC

V: TRBV21-1
D: .
J: TRBJ1-4
size: .
CDR3: CASSTPPEARRFF
DNA: TGTGCCAGCAGCACACCCCCGGAGGCGAGAAGGTTTTTT

V: TRBV9
D: TRBD2
J: TRBJ2-7
size: .
CDR3: CASSIGTISSYEQYF
DNA: TGTGCCAGCAGCATCGGGACTATAAGCTCCTACGAGCAGTACTTC

V: TRBV11-1
D: .
J: TRBJ2-7
size: .
CDR3: CASSQPGQPSYEQYF
DNA: TGTGCCAGCAGCCAACCGGGACAACCCTCCTACGAGCAGTACTTC